This T cell receptor beta chain was profiled in a study of shared clonotypes between healthy human individuals (TCRdb year 2020). Study-level background: The cohort included three men and two women between 18 and 49 years of age. Blood TCR repertoires of roughly five healthy adults were deeply sequenced to estimate repertoire size and the extent of clonotype sharing between individuals. For each donor, CD4 naive and CD4 memory were each given three plates, CD8 naive was given two plates, and CD8 memory was given one plate. Different laboratories and diverse techniques were used to prepare libraries and sequence TCR repertoires, to increase sequencing depth and limit assay-specific biases. Leukapheresis yielded between about 0.85 and 9.5 billion PBMCs per donor. Summary of the overall study and its limitations: Clonotypes shared by all four sorted-subset donors showed higher generation probabilities than non-shared clonotypes. Because the study included a small number of donors, the genetic and exposure-history diversity represented was limited. Pairwise subsampling led to the expectation that sequencing depth would affect the degree of clonotype sharing among donors. Larger estimated clonotype richness was generally found for naive subsets than for memory subsets. Sampling was restricted to blood, and TCR repertoires in tissue are likely to differ from TCR repertoires in blood. Across a handful of donors, 5% to 6% of naive CD4, 3% to 4% of naive CD8, about 2.3% of memory CD4, and 0.4% of memory CD8 clonotypes were shared. Incomplete sequencing was indicated by rarefaction of sorted-subset datasets, despite the large sequencing depth.

In regard to this clone: No cognate antigen has been identified for it. Base quality data are lacking; no much larger clone is found one base away.

CD8 naive samples consisted of CD45RO-negative cells that were positively selected for CCR7, yielding a CD45RA+CCR7+ population without TemRA cells. The donors were healthy, HIV-negative adults who had no recently reported acute infections or vaccinations. Every donor was a Caucasian adult residing in Nashville, Tennessee, USA. Blood was collected by leukapheresis, and PBMCs were isolated by Ficoll-Histopaque density gradient centrifugation and then cryopreserved in liquid nitrogen vapor phase. Purity and quantity of every magnetically sorted T cell population were checked by analytical flow cytometry. Genomic DNA was isolated from each sorted fraction and quantified by UV absorbance on a Nanodrop 2000c. From the cysteine through the phenylalanine, the CDR3 covers 14 amino acids. Left in the record is the CDR3 DNA by itself, 42 bases read in frame from the first base. Trimming costs V 3 bases and J 5 bases, and their ends lie 14 bases apart. CDR1 and CDR2 are drawn from the germline V gene: SGDLS, YYNGEE.

Using the deep immunoSEQ assay, multiplex PCR amplified TCR CDR3 regions from genomic DNA. Extracted genomic DNA from each cell subset was distributed evenly across all wells of several immunoSEQ 96-well plates, and each plate was treated as a replicate. For sorted subsets, each replicate PCR was loaded with around 200 ng genomic DNA, equivalent to some 27,000 T cell genomes. Purified libraries were quantified with a Qubit 3.0 fluorometer, sized on a Bioanalyzer 2100, and re-quantified with the KAPA Library Quantification kit. Each immunoSEQ 96-well plate was sequenced on its own single-read 150-cycle Illumina NextSeq 550 flow cell. As for the authors' bioinformatics: Because the immunoSEQ output included only junctional sequences and no quality scores, the filtering could not be the same as the filtering used for full-length reads. Sequences were annotated with PyIR, a Python wrapper for IgBLAST v1.9, using IMGT germline references to assign V/J genes and CDR3. Any read was removed if the V/J assignment was weak (E-value above 1e-6), the CDR3 was missing, or the read contained stop codons, out-of-frame junctions, or ambiguous translated residues. V3J clonotypes were defined as sequences sharing the same inferred V gene, J gene, and CDR3 amino acid sequence. To compute the percentage overlap between repertoires, the number of shared unique clonotypes was divided by the size of the smaller repertoire. RTK rarefaction, the Chao1 estimator, and Recon v2.1 estimates of unobserved clonotypes were used to assess repertoire richness. Generation probabilities for all TCRbeta clonotypes obtained by the gDNA method from a handful of donors were computed using OLGA. Entries here come from immuneACCESS through TCRdb and include only in-frame sequences with V and J called. Some clones fail to appear in such tables; in the studies checked, an unresolved V gene covers under half of the shortfall, and the cause of the remainder is unknown. That table is the source of V, J and clone size, and D and trimming were worked out from the DNA. The sample records millions of clones, about 92% of which are singletons. The ten top clones hold about 1.8% of the sample.

The sample consisted of naive CD8+ T cells from PBMCs. Read against the paper, the sample's cell subset or site label means: CD45RA+CCR7+. Recombination linked TRBV9 to TRBJ1-2; too little of a D gene remains to name it. This receptor was obtained from a man in his late teens or twenties in good health. Some clones in this sample may be carry-over from other donors' samples. The DNA sequence is given as TGTGCCAGCAGCGCCCGGGGTTCGATATATGGCTACACCTTC. This gives the protein CASSARGSIYGYTF.